The 32 T cell receptor beta chains below all came from one sample that was sequenced in a study of blood T cell repertoires in COVID-19. The data were produced by immunoSEQ multiplex PCR, yet TCRdb's version contains in-frame clones alone and is incomplete. The data show over 60,000 clones, about 77% seen once. The sequencing sample was made of peripheral blood. Receptor source: a human donor in a cohort sampled during active COVID-19.

This chain uses TRBV18 with TRBJ1-2, with TRBD1 matching 8 bases. This CDR3 comprises 15 residues. With V trimmed by 3 bases and J by 1 base, 4 bases remained unmatched. Germline V gene data show CDR1 as KGHSH and CDR2 as LQKENI. In nucleotides, the CDR3 is TGTGCCAGCTCACCGAATACAGGGGGTAACTATGGCTACACCTTC. Translation: CASSPNTGGNYGYTF.

This clone is a singleton in its sample. The V gene is TRBV3-1 (or the pseudogene TRBV3-2), the J gene TRBJ2-7, with 11 bases fitting TRBD2. V trimming: 6 bases; J trimming: 2 bases; junction bases outside the gene matches: 6. Germline assignment: CDR1 LGHDT and CDR2 YNNKEL (reference sequence). The CDR3 sequence is 15 residues long. CDR3 residues: CASSLRLAGPYEQYF. The DNA of the CDR3 is TGTGCCAGCAGTCTGAGACTAGCGGGACCCTACGAGCAGTACTTC.

This sequence joins TRBV10-3 and TRBJ1-2; 11 positions match TRBD1. Germline assignment: CDR1 ENHRY and CDR2 SYGVKD. This CDR3 has 14 residues. V trimming: 4 bases; J trimming: 6 bases; junction bases outside the gene matches: 4. This chain's CDR3 is CAISGGDRGNGYTF. The CDR3 nucleotides read TGTGCCATCAGTGGCGGGGACAGGGGGAATGGCTACACCTTC.

This clone was detected only once. This chain connects TRBV20-1 to TRBJ2-5; perhaps TRBD1 as D (5 bases). Trimming pared 7 bases from V and 1 base from J, leaving 7 bases between. The V gene's germline CDR1 is DFQATT and CDR2 SNEGSKA (reference sequence). The CDR3 runs to 11 residues. The CDR3 sequence is CSVDSQETQYF. The CDR3 DNA sequence: TGCAGTGTAGACAGCCAAGAGACCCAGTACTTC.

The chain has TRBV10-1 and TRBJ2-3, with 10 bases identical to TRBD1. With 3 bases clipped from V and 6 bases from J, the junction kept 15 bases outside the gene matches. CDR3 size: 18 residues. CDR1 and CDR2 from the germline V gene are WNHNN and SYGVQD (reference sequence). The CDR3 DNA sequence: TGCGCCAGCAGTGACGGTTTGGGACAGGGGTCCCAAGGGGATACGCAGTATTTT. Protein: CASSDGLGQGSQGDTQYF.

A few counts support this clone. No conserved phenylalanine or tryptophan is present at the end of the CDR3, so a read error is the likely explanation. No DNA is shown, since the ends of the CDR3 on it are uncertain; the CDR3 is the one TCRdb lists. The J gene is TRBJ1-1, the V gene TRBV6-1; the table's D call, TRBD1, has no DNA check behind it. Per germline, CDR1 MNHNS and CDR2 SASEGT. From its first to its last residue, the CDR3 has 11 amino acids. This chain's CDR3 is CASSESFDSNL.

The J gene is TRBJ2-7, the V gene TRBV9, with a tentative D call TRBD2 (6 bases). Per germline, CDR1 SGDLS and CDR2 YYNGEE. This CDR3 contains 15 residues. The V gene lost 3 bases and the J gene lost 5 bases, with 18 bases spanning the gap. The CDR3 nucleotides are TGTGCCAGCAGCGCCGCCGGGGGACTGGAGGACGAGCAGTACTTC. Its protein is CASSAAGGLEDEQYF.

The chain couples TRBV7-2 to TRBJ2-1; TRBD2 aligns across 15 bases. The V and J ends lost 8 bases and 6 bases, in that order; junction bases with no gene match: 8. Germline V lookup: CDR1 SGHTA, CDR2 FQGNSA. The CDR3 has 16 amino acids. The CDR3 loop reads CASGLGLAGGGNEQFF. In nucleotides, the CDR3 is TGTGCCAGCGGCCTGGGACTAGCGGGGGGAGGCAATGAGCAGTTCTTC.

V is TRBV19 and J is TRBJ1-3; D not resolved. The CDR3 runs 17 residues. CDR1 is LNHDA, CDR2 SQIVND, per germline (reference sequence). Trimming removed 3 bases at V and 0 bases at J, with 15 bases between. The CDR3 nucleotides read TGTGCCAGTAGTATCTCTACTCTCCTAACCTCTGGAAACACCATATATTTT. This gives the protein CASSISTLLTSGNTIYF. Looking up the rest from reference TRBV19 and TRBJ1-3 gives the full variable domain: DGGITQSPKYLFRKEGQNVTLSCEQNLNHDAMYWYRQDPGQGLRLIYYSQIVNDFQKGDIAEGYSVSREKKESFPLTVTSAQKNPTAFYLCASSISTLLTSGNTIYFGEGSWLTVV.

This rearrangement joins TRBV19 to TRBJ2-1; 10 positions agree with TRBD1. V dropped 3 bases and J dropped 4; count of bases not matched to a gene: 3. The CDR3 covers 15 residues. The germline CDR1 and CDR2 sequences are LNHDA and SQIVND (reference sequence). CDR3 amino acids: CASSMGQGIYNEQFF. CDR3 in DNA: TGTGCCAGTAGTATGGGACAGGGGATTTACAATGAGCAGTTCTTC.

The rearrangement links TRBV5-8 to TRBJ2-5, with a weak D call TRBD1 (5 bases). Trimming cost V 0 bases and J 5 bases, with 11 bases left between them. This CDR3 has 14 amino acids. CDR1 and CDR2 from the germline V gene are SGHTS and YDEGEE. DNA for the CDR3: TGTGCCAGCAGCTTGGCAGGGCTTGGGGAGACCCAGTACTTC. Translated: CASSLAGLGETQYF. Drawing the rest from reference TRBV5-8 and TRBJ2-5, the complete variable domain is EAGVTQSPTHLIKTRGQQATLRCSPISGHTSVYWYQQALGLGLQFLLWYDEGEERNRGNFPPRFSGRQFPNYSSELNVNALELEDSALYLCASSLAGLGETQYFGPGTRLLVL.

This clone has only one observation. The CDR3 region has the DNA TGCGCCAGCAGCTTGGGGGGCTTACAGGGGCGTGATTCACCCCTCCACTTT. Its translation: CASSLGGLQGRDSPLHF. This chain connects TRBV5-1 to TRBJ1-6; 7 bases agree with TRBD1. With 0 bases clipped from V and 8 bases from J, the junction kept 11 bases outside the gene matches. CDR3 length equals 17 residues. The germline V gene has CDR1 SGHRS and CDR2 YFSETQ.

CDR3 in amino acids: CASSLIQGHYEQYF. Written as DNA, the CDR3 is TGTGCCAGCAGCTTGATACAGGGACACTACGAGCAGTACTTC. The J gene is TRBJ2-7, the V gene TRBV5-6; possibly TRBD1 for D (6 bases). Germline CDR1 SGHDT, CDR2 YYEEEE. CDR3 length: 14 residues. With 1 base removed from V and 3 bases from J, the gap between germline ends came to 11 bases.

V is TRBV5-6 and J is TRBJ1-4; 9 bases fit TRBD1. This CDR3 spans 14 amino acids. Losses at the gene ends were 2 bases for V and 7 bases for J; bases not matched to a gene: 3. Per germline, CDR1 SGHDT and CDR2 YYEEEE. CDR3 in amino acids: CASSLYRGREKLFF. CDR3 DNA: TGTGCCAGCAGCTTATACAGGGGGCGTGAAAAACTGTTTTTT.

This chain connects TRBV27 to TRBJ2-7, with D unclear. The CDR3 totals 13 residues. The germline V and J ends were trimmed by 5 bases and 6 bases, with 14 bases remaining between them. Looked up from germline, CDR1 is MNHEY and CDR2 is SMNVEV (reference sequence). In DNA, the CDR3 is TGTGCCAGCAGTCCCCCCGGCGGCCTCGAGCAGTACTTC. It translates to CASSPPGGLEQYF.

CDR3 coding DNA: TGTGCCATCAGTGAGGGGCAGCTTGAAGCTTTCTTT. Protein sequence: CAISEGQLEAFF. V usage is TRBV10-3 and J usage is TRBJ1-1, with D unresolved. Per germline, CDR1 ENHRY and CDR2 SYGVKD. CDR3 length: 12 amino acids. V lost 2 bases and J 7 bases, leaving 8 bases between the germline ends.

The chain recombines TRBV7-9 with TRBJ1-3; D perhaps matches TRBD1 (6 bases). CDR1 and CDR2 from the germline V gene are SEHNR and FQNEAQ (reference sequence). V lost 5 bases, J lost 0 bases, and 14 bases lay in between. This CDR3 is 16 amino acids long. Here the CDR3 reads CASSLAGAYSGNTIYF. In DNA, the CDR3 is TGTGCCAGCAGCCTCGCAGGGGCATACTCTGGAAACACCATATATTTT. Drawing the rest from reference TRBV7-9 and TRBJ1-3, the complete variable domain is DTGVSQNPRHKITKRGQNVTFRCDPISEHNRLYWYRQTLGQGPEFLTYFQNEAQLEKSRLLSDRFSAERPKGSFSTLEIQRTEQGDSAMYLCASSLAGAYSGNTIYFGEGSWLTVV.

The V and J genes are TRBV9 and TRBJ2-7, with a weak D call TRBD1 (6 bases). Between the trimmed V and J ends, which lost 4 bases and 0 bases, there was a span of 20 bases. CDR1 SGDLS and CDR2 YYNGEE come from the germline V gene. The CDR3 sequence is 17 residues long. The CDR3: CASSPDPRGIGSYEQYF. The DNA for the CDR3 is TGTGCCAGCAGCCCGGACCCCAGGGGAATTGGCTCCTACGAGCAGTACTTC.

The rearrangement uses TRBV6-5 and TRBJ1-1; 7 positions agree with TRBD1. Germline CDR1 reads MNHEY; CDR2 reads SVGAGI. Germline trimming cut 6 bases from V and 10 bases from J; bases unmatched to any gene: 5. The CDR3 is 11 amino acids. The CDR3 bases are TGTGCCAGCAGGTCGACAGGGAGAGCTTTCTTT. Translating it yields CASRSTGRAFF.

The rearrangement links TRBV5-1 to TRBJ2-7; 7 nucleotides match TRBD2. From germline, CDR1 is SGHRS and CDR2 YFSETQ. J was trimmed by 2 bases and V by 4 bases; bases with no gene match: 6. The CDR3 runs to 14 residues. CDR3 in DNA: TGCGCCAGCAGCCAAACTAGCGTGGCCTACGAGCAGTACTTC. The encoded protein is CASSQTSVAYEQYF.

V and J are TRBV19 and TRBJ2-4; a weak D match, TRBD1 (5 bases). Trimming shortened V by 5 bases and J by 0 bases, and 11 bases separated the two germline ends. Per germline, CDR1 LNHDA and CDR2 SQIVND (reference sequence). CDR3 length: 15 residues. CDR3 protein: CASSSEQVAKNIQYF. DNA for the CDR3: TGTGCCAGTAGTTCGGAACAGGTAGCCAAAAACATTCAGTACTTC.

The chain joins TRBV5-1 to TRBJ2-2, with D perhaps TRBD2 (6 bases). The CDR3 is made up of 15 amino acids. Trimming left V 5 bases short and J 6 bases short, with 17 bases between. CDR1 SGHRS and CDR2 YFSETQ come from the germline V gene. The CDR3 DNA is TGCGCCAGCAGTGCGACGGGGGAGAAGTCCGGGGAGCTGTTTTTT. It encodes CASSATGEKSGELFF.

The chain links TRBV5-1 to TRBJ1-2; the match to TRBD1 covers 9 bases. This CDR3 comprises 15 residues. CDR1 SGHRS and CDR2 YFSETQ come from the germline V gene. V trimming: 0 bases; J trimming: 3 bases; junction bases outside the gene matches: 3. The CDR3 bases are TGCGCCAGCAGCTTGGAGGGGACAGGGTACTATGGCTACACCTTC. Residues: CASSLEGTGYYGYTF.

This clone appeared once. V is TRBV5-6 and J is TRBJ1-4, with D tentatively TRBD1 (6 bases). Germline assignment: CDR1 SGHDT and CDR2 YYEEEE. Between the trimmed V and J ends, which lost 6 bases and 7 bases, there was a span of 19 bases. There are 15 residues in the CDR3. CDR3: CASTYTGTRGEKLFF. The CDR3 DNA is TGTGCCAGCACCTACACCGGGACAAGAGGTGAAAAACTGTTTTTT.

The gene calls are TRBV5-1 and TRBJ2-3, with 14 nucleotides matching TRBD2. The CDR3 length is 17 residues. J gave up 4 bases and V 4 bases, and 8 bases lay outside the gene matches. The V gene's germline CDR1 is SGHRS and CDR2 YFSETQ. In DNA form, the CDR3 reads TGCGCCAGCAGCCCCGGGACTAGCGGGAGAGGGTCAGATACGCAGTATTTT. Translated: CASSPGTSGRGSDTQYF.

The chain is built from TRBV18 and TRBJ2-7; 9 bases are shared with TRBD1. CDR1 is KGHSH and CDR2 is LQKENI in the germline V gene. The CDR3 has 15 amino acids. The trim removed 1 base at V and 3 bases at J, leaving 4 bases unmatched. CDR3 sequence (DNA): TGTGCCAGCTCACCACGACAGGGGGGGGGCTACGAGCAGTACTTC. This translates into CASSPRQGGGYEQYF.

The rearrangement links TRBV11-2 to TRBJ2-3; D unclear. CDR1 is SGHAT and CDR2 is FQNNGV in the germline V gene. Trimming took 0 bases from V and 2 from J, leaving 9 bases between them. This CDR3 has 15 amino acids. The chain's CDR3 is CASSLEALPTDTQYF. DNA of the CDR3: TGTGCCAGCAGCTTAGAGGCTTTACCCACAGATACGCAGTATTTT.

The table lists this clone with many counts. The V and J genes are TRBV2 and TRBJ2-5, with D tentatively TRBD2 (7 bases). V lost 4 bases and J 4 bases, leaving 13 bases between the germline ends. The CDR3 is 14 amino acids. Germline values: CDR1 SNHLY, CDR2 FYNNEI. The CDR3 nucleotides are TGTGCCAGCAGTGCCCCTAGGGGGGGAGAGACCCAGTACTTC. Translating it yields CASSAPRGGETQYF. Complete variable domain (other parts from reference TRBV2 and TRBJ2-5): EPEVTQTPSHQVTQMGQEVILRCVPISNHLYFYWYRQILGQKVEFLVSFYNNEISEKSEIFDDQFSVERPDGSNFTLKIRSTKLEDSAMYFCASSAPRGGETQYFGPGTRLLVL.

This chain connects TRBV28 to TRBJ2-7; D is unclear. The germline V gene encodes CDR1 MDHEN and CDR2 SYDVKM. CDR3 length equals 10 residues. With 5 bases removed from V and 7 bases from J, the gap between germline ends came to 6 bases. The CDR3 DNA is TGTGCCAGCAGTCACCGGGAGCAGTACTTC. It is translated as CASSHREQYF.

This clone was seen only a few times. V gene TRBV19 combines with J gene TRBJ2-2; D is perhaps TRBD1 (6 bases). The germline V gene has CDR1 LNHDA and CDR2 SQIVND (reference sequence). The CDR3 loop spans 13 amino acids. V lost 5 bases and J 4 bases, leaving 8 bases between the germline ends. The CDR3 sequence: CASSGQITGELFF. The CDR3, as DNA: TGTGCCAGTAGTGGACAGATCACCGGGGAGCTGTTTTTT.

The gene calls are TRBV4-1 and TRBJ2-1; 9 bases match TRBD1. Trimming took 3 bases from V and 6 from J; bases not matched to a gene: 9. The CDR3 runs to 16 residues. Germline assignment: CDR1 MGHRA and CDR2 YSYEKL. CDR3 protein: CASSQKTGTGSNEQFF. Here the CDR3 DNA reads TGCGCCAGCAGCCAGAAAACCGGGACAGGGTCCAATGAGCAGTTCTTC.

This clone came up a few times. V and J are TRBV7-9 and TRBJ2-5; the D is unclear. Trimming took off 2 bases at V and 2 bases at J, with 9 bases between the two ends. Germline V lookup: CDR1 SEHNR, CDR2 FQNEAQ (reference sequence). This CDR3 contains 14 residues. The CDR3 region is CASSLRVIQETQYF. CDR3 nucleotides: TGTGCCAGCAGCTTACGAGTTATTCAAGAGACCCAGTACTTC. The whole variable domain, filled in from reference TRBV7-9 and TRBJ2-5, reads DTGVSQNPRHKITKRGQNVTFRCDPISEHNRLYWYRQTLGQGPEFLTYFQNEAQLEKSRLLSDRFSAERPKGSFSTLEIQRTEQGDSAMYLCASSLRVIQETQYFGPGTRLLVL.